What follows is one T cell receptor (beta chain) and its context. The antigen remains unidentified. This entry comes from a study of CD8 T cells in ankylosing spondylitis. Broader study findings: For ankylosing spondylitis blood, a TCR beta motif of seven to nine highly homologous variants appeared characteristic. Disease-linked clones were reportedly significantly enriched in matched ankylosing spondylitis synovial fluid. In the blood and synovial fluid of reactive arthritis, some motif variants had been previously reported.

With molecular barcodes, quantitative 5'-RACE was used to make the TCR beta libraries. TCRdb re-called the 5' RACE reads through MiXCR, storing one row per CDR3 protein. The sample consists of 80,000 to 90,000 distinct CDR3 sequences, roughly 27% of them appearing once. Germline CDR1 ENHRY, CDR2 SYGVKD. Trimming shortened V by 6 bases and J by 0 bases, and 15 bases separated the two germline ends. The CDR3 has 15 amino acids. The TCR originated in a male donor with ankylosing spondylitis or in good health (not recorded which). The sequencing sample was made of blood, either unsorted or a sorted T cell fraction (not recorded which). The rearrangement uses TRBV10-3 and TRBJ2-7, with D possibly matching TRBD2 (6 bases). CDR3 bases: TGTGCCATCAGACCTAGCCTTAGCGGCTCCTACGAGCAGTACTTC. This codes for CAIRPSLSGSYEQYF.